These 12 T cell receptor beta chains came from one sample sequenced in a study of molecular identifiers for immune sequencing clone quantification. TCRdb recomputed calls from the PCR reads with MiXCR, one row per CDR3 protein. This sample has 550,000 to 750,000 distinct CDR3 sequences, with roughly 21% found just once. The sequencing input was naive CD8+ T cells from blood, with Jurkat cell RNA spiked in. Specified subset: FACS-sorted CD8+CD4-CCR7+CD45RA+ naive T cells. These receptors were obtained from a human donor in good health. Some libraries in this study had Jurkat cell RNA spiked in.

This clonotype showed up many times. The J gene is TRBJ2-7, the V gene TRBV5-1, with a possible D match to TRBD2 (5 bases). Trimming left V 3 bases short and J 3 bases short, with 13 bases between. This CDR3 has 14 residues. Germline values: CDR1 SGHRS, CDR2 YFSETQ. The CDR3 DNA sequence: TGCGCCAGCAGCTGGACGGGGATTGACTACGAGCAGTACTTC. Translation gives CASSWTGIDYEQYF. Full variable domain (outside the CDR3, taken from reference TRBV5-1 and TRBJ2-7): KAGVTQTPRYLIKTRGQQVTLSCSPISGHRSVSWYQQTPGQGLQFLFEYFSETQRNKGNFPGRFSGRQFSNSRSEMNVSTLELGDSALYLCASSWTGIDYEQYFGPGTRLTVT.

This clonotype was counted many times. The chain carries TRBV25-1 and TRBJ2-3; unclear D gene. Germline V gives CDR1 MGHDK, CDR2 SYGVNS. The CDR3 extends over 12 amino acids. V lost 4 bases and J lost 3, with 5 bases in between. The CDR3 spells CASSAVTDTQYF. Here the CDR3 DNA reads TGTGCCAGCAGTGCAGTAACAGATACGCAGTATTTT.

This clonotype was picked up many times. The chain uses TRBV4-1 and TRBJ2-2, with 7 bases matching TRBD2. The V gene's germline CDR1 is MGHRA and CDR2 YSYEKL. This CDR3 contains 13 residues. With 0 bases clipped from V and 9 bases from J, the junction kept 1 base outside the gene matches. CDR3 residues: CASSQELAWELFF. CDR3 sequence (DNA): TGCGCCAGCAGCCAAGAACTAGCGTGGGAGCTGTTTTTT.

The table lists this clonotype with many counts. The chain couples TRBV3-1 to TRBJ2-2, with D uncertain. This CDR3 has 14 residues. Between the trimmed V and J ends, which lost 1 base and 6 bases, there was a span of 9 bases. Germline assignment: CDR1 LGHDT and CDR2 YNNKEL (reference sequence). Here the CDR3 DNA reads TGTGCCAGCAGCCAAGTATATTCCTCCGGGGAGCTGTTTTTT. Its protein product is CASSQVYSSGELFF.

This clonotype was counted between two and nine times. The chain links TRBV12-3 or TRBV12-4 to TRBJ1-2; 8 nucleotides match TRBD1. CDR3 length: 15 residues. J gave up 3 bases and V 3 bases, and 6 bases lay outside the gene matches. The CDR3 loop is CASSFTGGEDYGYTF. The CDR3 DNA sequence: TGTGCCAGCAGTTTTACAGGGGGAGAGGACTATGGCTACACCTTC.

Notes on this clonotype: A much bigger clone sits one base away, suggesting this may be a read error. The chain recombines TRBV2 with TRBJ1-1; D gene unclear. CDR1 SNHLY and CDR2 FYNNEI come from the germline V gene. V dropped 5 bases and J dropped 1 base, with 11 bases sitting between them. The CDR3 is 14 residues long. The CDR3 nucleotides are TGTGCCAGCAGTTACGGGGAAACGAACACTGAAGCTTTCTTT. This translates into CASSYGETNTEAFF.

Many counts were recorded for this clonotype. This chain uses TRBV30 with TRBJ1-6; the D is unclear. CDR3 length equals 12 residues. Germline V gives CDR1 GTSNPN, CDR2 SVGIG (reference sequence). Trimming shortened V by 3 bases and J by 5 bases, and 5 bases separated the two germline ends. CDR3 amino acids: CAWRSNNSPLHF. Here the CDR3 DNA reads TGTGCCTGGAGGTCCAATAATTCACCCCTCCACTTT.

On this clonotype itself: A read error may be the cause here, since a much bigger clone is one base away. The chain couples TRBV2 to TRBJ2-7; unclear D gene. Looked up from germline, CDR1 is SNHLY and CDR2 is FYNNEI. Trimming stripped 6 bases from V and 0 bases from J, with 6 bases between. CDR3 length equals 12 residues. CDR3 loop: CASRGNSYEQYF. CDR3 bases: TGTGCCAGCAGGGGAAACTCCTACGAGCAGTACTTC.

Many counts were recorded for this clonotype. The genes are TRBV19 and TRBJ2-7; no reliable D call. The CDR3 is 11 residues long. Trimming cost V 4 bases and J 2 bases, with 3 bases left between them. Germline CDR1 is LNHDA and CDR2 is SQIVND (reference sequence). The CDR3 DNA sequence: TGTGCCAGTAGTAACACCTACGAGCAGTACTTC. Translated, it gives CASSNTYEQYF. Combining the CDR3 with reference TRBV19 and TRBJ2-7 gives the whole variable domain DGGITQSPKYLFRKEGQNVTLSCEQNLNHDAMYWYRQDPGQGLRLIYYSQIVNDFQKGDIAEGYSVSREKKESFPLTVTSAQKNPTAFYLCASSNTYEQYFGPGTRLTVT.

This clonotype was recorded at least ten times. The chain is built from TRBV7-8 and TRBJ2-3, with TRBD1 matching 7 bases. V lost 3 bases and J lost 0; bases outside the gene matches: 3. The length of the CDR3 is 15 residues. Germline CDR1 is SGHVS and CDR2 is FQNEAQ. This chain's CDR3 is CASSLRTGSTDTQYF. The DNA for the CDR3 is TGTGCCAGCAGCTTGAGGACAGGTAGCACAGATACGCAGTATTTT.

This clonotype appeared many times. V gene TRBV4-1 combines with J gene TRBJ1-1, with 11 bases matching TRBD1. Germline V gene lookup returns CDR1 MGHRA and CDR2 YSYEKL. The CDR3 sequence is 18 residues long. The V segment lost 3 bases and the J segment 0 bases; nucleotides outside the gene matches: 9. The CDR3 loop is CASSHSTDRGPMNTEAFF. The CDR3, as DNA: TGCGCCAGCAGCCACTCCACGGACAGGGGGCCCATGAACACTGAAGCTTTCTTT.

As concerns this clonotype: Possible read error: a much larger clone is one base away. This chain links TRBV14 with TRBJ2-7; D is undetermined. This CDR3 contains 13 residues. Looked up from germline, CDR1 is SGHDN and CDR2 is FVKESK. Trimming cost V 3 bases and J 3 bases, with 9 bases left between them. CDR3 DNA sequence: TGTGCCAGCAGCCATTCGTTCCACTACGAGCAGTACTTC. Translating gives CASSHSFHYEQYF.